The 31 T cell receptor beta chains below all came from one sample that was sequenced in a study of cytomegalovirus exposure and HLA in healthy donors. PCR amplification relied on 60 Vbeta primers (plus 13 Jbeta primers). Measured with immunoSEQ multiplex PCR; TCRdb has only the in-frame clones, and not every one. The sample lists over 95,000 clones, approximately 80% occurring once. Sequencing used PBMCs. The source is a female donor in good health and CMV-seronegative.

This sequence joins TRBV19 and TRBJ2-6; 8 positions match TRBD1. The CDR3 sequence is 17 residues long. V shed 7 bases, J shed 4 bases, and the junction held 12 bases outside the gene matches. Germline lookup yields CDR1 LNHDA and CDR2 SQIVND (reference sequence). The CDR3 nucleotides read TGTGCCAGTAAAGAGACAGGGGCCTCTTTGGGGGCCAACGTCCTGACTTTC. This translates into CASKETGASLGANVLTF.

This chain connects TRBV2 to TRBJ2-4; D is ambiguous. Germline V CDR1 and CDR2: SNHLY, FYNNEI. The length of the CDR3 is 12 residues. Trimming removed 7 bases from V and 4 bases from J, with 8 bases in between. CDR3 nucleotides: TGTGCCAGCAAAATCGGGAAAAACATTCAGTACTTC. It is translated as CASKIGKNIQYF.

This rearrangement joins TRBV6-4 to TRBJ2-3; D is possibly TRBD2 (6 bases). Trimming shortened V by 3 bases and J by 0 bases, and 10 bases separated the two germline ends. This CDR3 has 15 residues. Germline V lookup: CDR1 MRHNA, CDR2 SNTAGT. CDR3 residues: CASSEGGASTDTQYF. In nucleotides, the CDR3 is TGTGCCAGCAGTGAAGGCGGGGCTAGCACAGATACGCAGTATTTT.

This chain joins TRBV7-2 and TRBJ2-1; 10 bases match TRBD2. The CDR3 extends over 17 amino acids. Germline assignment: CDR1 SGHTA and CDR2 FQGNSA. The V and J ends lost 5 bases and 10 bases, in that order; junction bases with no gene match: 17. The CDR3 here is CASSPRGRSAGGVEQFF. CDR3 nucleotide sequence: TGTGCCAGCAGCCCCCGAGGTCGGTCAGCGGGAGGGGTCGAGCAGTTCTTC. Based on the CDR3 plus reference TRBV7-2 and TRBJ2-1, the full variable domain is GAGVSQSPSNKVTEKGKDVELRCDPISGHTALYWYRQSLGQGLEFLIYFQGNSAPDKSGLPSDRFSAERTGGSVSTLTIQRTQQEDSAVYLCASSPRGRSAGGVEQFFGPGTRLTVL.

The rearrangement links TRBV4-1 to TRBJ1-1; TRBD1 matches 7 bases. Germline V lookup: CDR1 MGHRA, CDR2 YSYEKL. Trimming at V came to 3 bases and at J to 3 bases, leaving 7 bases not matched to a gene. CDR3 length: 15 amino acids. The CDR3: CASSQEGQRYTEAFF. The CDR3 DNA reads TGCGCCAGCAGCCAGGAGGGACAGAGGTACACTGAAGCTTTCTTT.

The CDR3 loop is CASSQGGQRLNTEAFF. The CDR3 DNA reads as TGTGCCAGCAGCCAAGGTGGCCAGCGTTTGAACACTGAAGCTTTCTTT. The chain couples TRBV4-2 to TRBJ1-1; no clear D. The ends were cut back, 1 base at V and 0 bases at J, with 12 bases in the middle. Looked up from germline, CDR1 is LGHNA and CDR2 is YNFKEQ. CDR3 size: 16 residues.

This clone was observed a handful of times. The V gene is TRBV20-1, the J gene TRBJ2-1, with 9 bases aligning to TRBD2. CDR1 and CDR2 (germline): DFQATT, SNEGSKA (reference sequence). The CDR3 consists of 11 residues. V dropped 3 bases and J dropped 13; count of bases not matched to a gene: 4. CDR3 protein: CSASLAGFQFF. CDR3 nucleotides: TGCAGTGCTAGCCTAGCGGGGTTTCAGTTCTTC.

J is TRBJ2-7 and V is TRBV5-1; the match to TRBD2 covers 10 bases. CDR1 is SGHRS, CDR2 YFSETQ, per germline. Trimming cost V 4 bases and J 0 bases; bases outside gene matches: 7. This CDR3 has 16 amino acids. The CDR3 region is CASSPYSGGPSYEQYF. As DNA, the CDR3 is TGCGCCAGCAGCCCCTATAGCGGGGGGCCCTCCTACGAGCAGTACTTC.

The rearrangement joins TRBV18 to TRBJ2-7; 8 bases align to TRBD1. This CDR3 spans 14 amino acids. The V and J ends lost 3 bases and 5 bases, in that order; junction bases with no gene match: 6. Looked up from germline, CDR1 is KGHSH and CDR2 is LQKENI. The CDR3 loop is CASSPGTGKNEQYF. CDR3 DNA sequence: TGTGCCAGCTCACCCGGGACAGGCAAAAACGAGCAGTACTTC.

CDR3 sequence: CSSDRDTRNYSNQPQHF. The CDR3 DNA follows: TGCAGCTCGGACCGGGACACTAGAAATTATAGCAATCAGCCCCAGCATTTT. The chain carries TRBV29-1 and TRBJ1-5; weak D call: TRBD1 (6 bases). The germline V gene has CDR1 SQVTM and CDR2 ANQGSEA. The CDR3 consists of 17 residues. Trimming left V 8 bases short and J 0 bases short, with 23 bases between.

The chain is built from TRBV4-2 and TRBJ2-3; 10 bases fit TRBD2. CDR3 length equals 16 residues. The V and J ends lost 5 bases and 0 bases, in that order; junction bases with no gene match: 5. The germline V gene has CDR1 LGHNA and CDR2 YNFKEQ. CDR3: CASSFSTSGSTDTQYF. The DNA of the CDR3 is TGTGCCAGCAGCTTCTCGACTAGCGGGAGCACAGATACGCAGTATTTT.

The genes are TRBV28 and TRBJ1-1; D not resolved. With 7 bases removed from V and 1 base from J, the gap between germline ends came to 10 bases. The CDR3 runs 13 residues. Germline V gene data show CDR1 as MDHEN and CDR2 as SYDVKM. For the CDR3, the DNA is TGTGCCAGCATCTGGAGGCAGAACACTGAAGCTTTCTTT. It translates to CASIWRQNTEAFF.

This clone has a handful of counts. The V call is TRBV27, the J call TRBJ1-2, with D maybe TRBD1 (5 bases). The CDR3 spans 14 residues. Germline CDR1 is MNHEY and CDR2 is SMNVEV (reference sequence). V dropped 10 bases and J dropped 8 bases, with 23 bases sitting between them. CDR3 sequence reads: CATATPGGTLGYTF. In DNA, the CDR3 is TGTGCCACCGCGACGCCGGGCGGGACTTTGGGCTACACCTTC.

The V and J genes are TRBV11-2 and TRBJ2-7; maybe TRBD1 (5 bases). The CDR3 consists of 14 residues. Germline V gene lookup returns CDR1 SGHAT and CDR2 FQNNGV. The V and J ends lost 2 bases and 0 bases respectively, with 8 bases between them. CDR3: CASSLFRGSYEQYF. The CDR3 DNA sequence: TGTGCCAGCAGCTTATTTAGGGGCTCCTACGAGCAGTACTTC.

The chain joins TRBV2 to TRBJ1-1, with 7 nucleotides matching TRBD1. Germline assignment: CDR1 SNHLY and CDR2 FYNNEI. The CDR3 contains 14 residues. V lost 6 bases, J lost 1 base, and 5 bases stayed unmatched. CDR3 coding DNA: TGTGCCAGCAGACGGGACAGAGGGAACACTGAAGCTTTCTTT. It yields the protein CASRRDRGNTEAFF.

The chain uses TRBV19 and TRBJ1-1; D uncertain. CDR1 and CDR2 (germline): LNHDA, SQIVND (reference sequence). With 10 bases removed from V and 1 base from J, the gap between germline ends came to 10 bases. The CDR3 sequence is 12 residues long. The CDR3 spells CATQVGNTEAFF. The CDR3 DNA reads as TGTGCCACCCAGGTGGGGAACACTGAAGCTTTCTTT.

The chain combines TRBV7-8 with TRBJ1-2, with D uncertain. The germline gives CDR1 SGHVS, CDR2 FQNEAQ. CDR3 size: 15 residues. With 5 bases removed from V and 6 bases from J, the gap between germline ends came to 19 bases. CDR3 region: CASSGLRPGMDGYTF. The DNA for the CDR3 is TGTGCCAGCAGCGGGCTCCGACCGGGGATGGATGGCTACACCTTC.

This chain uses TRBV5-1 with TRBJ2-5; maybe TRBD1 (6 bases). Trimming left V 0 bases short and J 5 bases short, with 17 bases between. CDR1 SGHRS and CDR2 YFSETQ come from the germline V gene. The CDR3 is made up of 16 amino acids. CDR3 DNA: TGCGCCAGCAGCTTGGATGTTGGGGGCCGAACGGAGACCCAGTACTTC. It specifies CASSLDVGGRTETQYF.

The sample holds a few counts of this clone. The rearrangement uses TRBV6-1 and TRBJ1-1, with D perhaps matching TRBD1 (5 bases). This CDR3 is 16 amino acids long. The V gene's germline CDR1 is MNHNS and CDR2 SASEGT. V was shortened by 3 bases and J by 5 bases, with 19 bases between the two germline ends. CDR3 amino acids: CASSEEKGGVRTEAFF. DNA for the CDR3: TGTGCCAGCAGTGAGGAGAAGGGAGGGGTTCGGACTGAAGCTTTCTTT.

The CDR3 spells CASQTGGSTEAFF. The DNA for the CDR3 is TGTGCCAGCCAAACAGGGGGTAGCACTGAAGCTTTCTTT. This chain connects TRBV6-5 to TRBJ1-1, with 8 nucleotides matching TRBD1. With V trimmed by 8 bases and J by 4 bases, 6 bases remained unmatched. The germline gives CDR1 MNHEY, CDR2 SVGAGI. The CDR3 extends over 13 amino acids.

The rearrangement links TRBV4-1 to TRBJ1-1, with 7 bases aligning to TRBD1. Germline assignment: CDR1 MGHRA and CDR2 YSYEKL. CDR3 length equals 15 residues. The V and J ends lost 2 bases and 0 bases, in that order; junction bases with no gene match: 3. The CDR3 DNA is TGCGCCAGCAGCCAACTACAGGGGATGAACACTGAAGCTTTCTTT. Its protein product is CASSQLQGMNTEAFF.

The chain employs TRBV29-1 and TRBJ1-1, with D possibly being TRBD1 (5 bases). With 5 bases removed from V and 6 bases from J, the gap between germline ends came to 19 bases. From germline, CDR1 is SQVTM and CDR2 ANQGSEA. The CDR3 length is 14 residues. The CDR3 loop reads CSVIGRLQGSEAFF. The CDR3 DNA is TGCAGCGTTATTGGACGGCTTCAGGGCTCTGAAGCTTTCTTT.

This clone was observed a handful of times. The chain employs TRBV27 and TRBJ2-7; D gene uncertain. This CDR3 contains 12 residues. Trimming took 4 bases from V and 4 from J, leaving 8 bases between them. CDR1 MNHEY and CDR2 SMNVEV come from the germline V gene (reference sequence). As DNA, the CDR3 is TGTGCCAGCAGTTCCAGTGATTACGAGCAGTACTTC. This sequence encodes CASSSSDYEQYF.

The chain combines TRBV2 with TRBJ2-5; 9 nucleotides align to TRBD1. The germline gives CDR1 SNHLY, CDR2 FYNNEI. The length of the CDR3 is 15 residues. The ends lost 2 bases at V and 3 bases at J; junction bases unmatched: 4. CDR3 sequence reads: CASSELQGAEETQYF. CDR3 DNA: TGTGCCAGCAGTGAATTACAGGGGGCTGAAGAGACCCAGTACTTC. Together with reference TRBV2 and TRBJ2-5, the CDR3 gives the full variable domain: EPEVTQTPSHQVTQMGQEVILRCVPISNHLYFYWYRQILGQKVEFLVSFYNNEISEKSEIFDDQFSVERPDGSNFTLKIRSTKLEDSAMYFCASSELQGAEETQYFGPGTRLLVL.

In its sample, this clone was seen once. Germline and junction disagree at one end, which may indicate a read error. The chain combines TRBV13 with TRBJ2-7; 12 bases line up with TRBD1. The CDR3 extends over 12 amino acids. Germline CDR1 reads PRHDT; CDR2 reads FYEKMQ (reference sequence). The CDR3 bases are TGTGCCAGCAGCTCCCGGGACAGGGGGCCTCTCTTC. It translates to CASSSRDRGPLF.

This clone came up a few times. The chain couples TRBV28 to TRBJ2-3; 7 bases map to TRBD2. The V segment lost 2 bases and the J segment 9 bases; nucleotides outside the gene matches: 11. Germline loops: CDR1 MDHEN, CDR2 SYDVKM. The CDR3 runs 15 residues. CDR3 nucleotides: TGTGCCAGCAGTTTAAGGGGAGGGGTTCGGGTCACGCAGTATTTT. Translated: CASSLRGGVRVTQYF.

This chain connects TRBV7-3 to TRBJ2-1, with 7 positions matching TRBD2. V dropped 5 bases and J dropped 6; count of bases not matched to a gene: 10. The CDR3 length is 15 residues. Germline V gene sequence: CDR1 SGHTA, CDR2 FQGTGA. The CDR3 protein is CASSHSGASGNEQFF. Here the CDR3 DNA reads TGTGCCAGCAGCCACTCCGGGGCTAGCGGCAATGAGCAGTTCTTC.

This clone was found a few times. This chain connects TRBV5-4 to TRBJ1-2; TRBD1 matches 10 bases. The V and J ends lost 1 base and 4 bases, in that order; junction bases with no gene match: 10. CDR1 is SGHNT, CDR2 YYREEE, per germline (reference sequence). The CDR3 totals 17 residues. CDR3: CASSLPGTGARSYGYTF. The CDR3 coding sequence is TGTGCCAGCAGCTTGCCCGGGACAGGGGCCCGAAGCTATGGCTACACCTTC.

The V call is TRBV6-1, the J call TRBJ2-3; a possible D gene is TRBD1 (6 bases). The germline CDR1 and CDR2 sequences are MNHNS and SASEGT. This CDR3 comprises 13 residues. Trimming pared 8 bases from V and 6 bases from J, leaving 15 bases between. The CDR3 sequence is CASRTGISDTQYF. The CDR3 DNA reads as TGTGCCAGCCGTACAGGGATCAGCGATACGCAGTATTTT.

This clone was found a few times. This chain uses TRBV19 with TRBJ1-2, with 8 nucleotides matching TRBD1. The CDR3 is 14 amino acids. The germline CDR1 and CDR2 sequences are LNHDA and SQIVND (reference sequence). V was clipped by 5 bases and J by 2 bases; unmatched bases: 4. This chain's CDR3 is CASSRQGTNYGYTF. Here the CDR3 DNA reads TGTGCCAGTAGTCGACAGGGGACCAACTATGGCTACACCTTC.

The rearrangement uses TRBV11-3 and TRBJ2-2; no clear D. The V gene lost 6 bases and the J gene lost 7 bases, with 9 bases spanning the gap. This CDR3 contains 12 residues. CDR1 SGHNT and CDR2 YENEEA come from the germline V gene. CDR3 loop: CASRSTVGELFF. The DNA of the CDR3 is TGTGCCAGCAGATCTACGGTCGGGGAGCTGTTTTTT.